This T cell receptor beta chain was found in a study of graft-versus-host responses after intestinal transplantation. Study findings and constraints: Early post-transplant falls in HvG clones accompanied the peak levels of circulating GvH clones. Some GvH clones appeared in ileal mucosa or blood before recipient bone marrow.

After removal of 7 bases from V and 5 bases from J, the junction contained 8 bases not matched to a gene. CDR3 length: 14 amino acids. A remark on this clone: Its cognate antigen is unknown.

Libraries were prepared by immunoSEQ multiplex PCR; TCRdb keeps only in-frame clonotypes and omits some of them. Of roughly 110,000 clones detected, approximately 90% appear once; the ten largest clones hold around 0.73%. This chain uses TRBV23-1 with TRBJ2-1; 7 bases are a match to TRBD1. TRBV23-1 is an ORF, and what it does is uncertain. The sequences come from unstimulated CD4+ T cells sorted from spleen or lymph node cells, collected before transplant. This receptor was taken from a human donor who was the organ donor for an intestinal transplant. CDR3 DNA sequence: TGCGCCAGCACCGACTCGACAGGGAACAATGAGCAGTTCTTC. Protein sequence: CASTDSTGNNEQFF.